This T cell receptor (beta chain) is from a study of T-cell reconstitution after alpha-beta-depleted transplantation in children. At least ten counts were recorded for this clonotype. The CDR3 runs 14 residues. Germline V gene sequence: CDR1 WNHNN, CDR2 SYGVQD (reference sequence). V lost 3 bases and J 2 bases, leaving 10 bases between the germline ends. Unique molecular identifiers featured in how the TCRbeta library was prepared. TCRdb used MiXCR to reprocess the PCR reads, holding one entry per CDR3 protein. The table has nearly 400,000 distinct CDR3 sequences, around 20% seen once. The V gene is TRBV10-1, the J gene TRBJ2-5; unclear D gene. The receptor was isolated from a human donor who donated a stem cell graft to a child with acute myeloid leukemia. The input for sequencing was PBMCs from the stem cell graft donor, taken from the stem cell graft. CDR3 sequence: CASSEKRDQETQYF. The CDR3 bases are TGCGCCAGCAGTGAAAAGCGAGATCAAGAGACCCAGTACTTC.